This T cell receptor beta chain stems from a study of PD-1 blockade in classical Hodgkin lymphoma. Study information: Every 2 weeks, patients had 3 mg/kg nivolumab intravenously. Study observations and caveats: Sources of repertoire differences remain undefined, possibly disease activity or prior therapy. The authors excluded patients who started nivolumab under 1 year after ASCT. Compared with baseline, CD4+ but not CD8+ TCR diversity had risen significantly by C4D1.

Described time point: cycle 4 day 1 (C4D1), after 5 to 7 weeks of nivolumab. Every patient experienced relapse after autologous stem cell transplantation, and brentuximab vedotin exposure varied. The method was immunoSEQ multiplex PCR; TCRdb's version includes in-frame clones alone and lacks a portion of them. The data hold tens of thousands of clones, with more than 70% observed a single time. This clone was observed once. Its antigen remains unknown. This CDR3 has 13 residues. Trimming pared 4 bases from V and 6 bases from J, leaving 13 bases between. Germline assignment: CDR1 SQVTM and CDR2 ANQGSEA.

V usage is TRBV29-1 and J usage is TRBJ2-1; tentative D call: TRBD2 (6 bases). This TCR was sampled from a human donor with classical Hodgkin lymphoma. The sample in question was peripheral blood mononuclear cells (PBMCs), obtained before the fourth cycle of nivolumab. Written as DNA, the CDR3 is TGCAGCGTTGGATGGCAGGGAGGCAATGAGCAGTTCTTC. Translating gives CSVGWQGGNEQFF.